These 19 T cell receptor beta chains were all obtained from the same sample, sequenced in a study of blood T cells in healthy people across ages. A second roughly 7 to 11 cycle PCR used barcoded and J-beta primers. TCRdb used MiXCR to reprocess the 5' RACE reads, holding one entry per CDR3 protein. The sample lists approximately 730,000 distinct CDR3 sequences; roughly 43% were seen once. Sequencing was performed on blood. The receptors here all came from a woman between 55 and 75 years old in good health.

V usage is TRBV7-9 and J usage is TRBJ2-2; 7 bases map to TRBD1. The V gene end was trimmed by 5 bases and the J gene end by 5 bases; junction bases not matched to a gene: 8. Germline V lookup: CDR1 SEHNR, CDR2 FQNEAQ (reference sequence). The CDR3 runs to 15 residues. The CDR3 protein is CASSPQGQLTGELFF. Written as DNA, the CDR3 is TGTGCCAGCAGCCCCCAGGGACAGTTAACCGGGGAGCTGTTTTTT.

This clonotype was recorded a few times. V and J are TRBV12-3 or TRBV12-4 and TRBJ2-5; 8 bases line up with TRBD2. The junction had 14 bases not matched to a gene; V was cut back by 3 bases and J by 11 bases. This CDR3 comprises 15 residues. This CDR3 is CASSLDGRAINEQYF. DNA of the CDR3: TGTGCCAGCAGTTTGGACGGGAGGGCAATCAATGAGCAGTACTTC.

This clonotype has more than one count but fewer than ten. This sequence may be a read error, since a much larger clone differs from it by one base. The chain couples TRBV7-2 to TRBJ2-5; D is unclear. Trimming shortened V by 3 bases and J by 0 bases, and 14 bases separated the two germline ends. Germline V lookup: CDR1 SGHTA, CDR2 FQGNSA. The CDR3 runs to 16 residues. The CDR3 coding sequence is TGTGCCAGCAGCTTGCGTGACGAGCTGTACCAAGAGACCCAGTACTTC. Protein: CASSLRDELYQETQYF.

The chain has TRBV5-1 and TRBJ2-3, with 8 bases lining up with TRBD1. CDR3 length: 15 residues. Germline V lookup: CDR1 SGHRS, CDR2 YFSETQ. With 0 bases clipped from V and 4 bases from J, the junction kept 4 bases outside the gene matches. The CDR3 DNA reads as TGCGCCAGCAGCTTGGCAGGGGGCTGGGCAGATACGCAGTATTTT. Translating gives CASSLAGGWADTQYF.

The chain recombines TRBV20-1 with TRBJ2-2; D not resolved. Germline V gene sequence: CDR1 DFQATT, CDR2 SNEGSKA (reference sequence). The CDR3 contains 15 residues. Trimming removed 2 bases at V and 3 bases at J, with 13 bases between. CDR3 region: CSARRAESDTGELFF. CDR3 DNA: TGCAGTGCTAGAAGGGCGGAATCCGACACCGGGGAGCTGTTTTTT.

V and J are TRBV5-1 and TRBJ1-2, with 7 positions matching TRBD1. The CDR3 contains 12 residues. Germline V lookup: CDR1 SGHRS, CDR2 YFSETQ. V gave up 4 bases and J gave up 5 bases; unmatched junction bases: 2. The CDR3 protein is CASSAQGYGYTF. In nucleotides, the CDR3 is TGCGCCAGCAGCGCACAGGGGTATGGCTACACCTTC.

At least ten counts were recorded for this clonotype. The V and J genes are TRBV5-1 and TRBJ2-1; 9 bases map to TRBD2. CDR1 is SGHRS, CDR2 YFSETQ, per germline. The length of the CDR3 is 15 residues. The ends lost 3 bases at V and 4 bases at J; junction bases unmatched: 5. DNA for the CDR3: TGCGCCAGCAGCTCGCGGGGGGGCGAATACAATGAGCAGTTCTTC. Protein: CASSSRGGEYNEQFF.

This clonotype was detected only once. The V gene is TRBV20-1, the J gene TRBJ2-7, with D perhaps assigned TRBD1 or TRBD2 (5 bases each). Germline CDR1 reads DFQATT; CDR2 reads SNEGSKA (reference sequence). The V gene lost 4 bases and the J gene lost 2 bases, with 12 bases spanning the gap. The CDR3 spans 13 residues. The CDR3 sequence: CSAIRDGAYEQYF. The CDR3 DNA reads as TGCAGTGCTATCCGGGACGGAGCCTACGAGCAGTACTTC.

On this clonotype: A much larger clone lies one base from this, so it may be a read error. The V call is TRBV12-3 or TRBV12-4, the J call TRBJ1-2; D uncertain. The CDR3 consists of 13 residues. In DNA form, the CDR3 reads TGTGCCAGCAGTTCGACGGTGAACTATGGCGACACCTTC. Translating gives CASSSTVNYGDTF.

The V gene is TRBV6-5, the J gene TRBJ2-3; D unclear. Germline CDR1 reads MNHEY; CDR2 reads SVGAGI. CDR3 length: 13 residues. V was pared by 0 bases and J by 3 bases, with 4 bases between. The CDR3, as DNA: TGTGCCAGCAGTTACTCCCCGACAGATACGCAGTATTTT. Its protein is CASSYSPTDTQYF.

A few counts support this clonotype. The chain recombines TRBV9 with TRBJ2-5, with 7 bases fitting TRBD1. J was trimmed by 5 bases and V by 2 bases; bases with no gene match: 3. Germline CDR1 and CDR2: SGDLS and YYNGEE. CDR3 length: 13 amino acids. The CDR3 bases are TGTGCCAGCAGCGTGACAGGGATCGAGACCCAGTACTTC. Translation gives CASSVTGIETQYF.

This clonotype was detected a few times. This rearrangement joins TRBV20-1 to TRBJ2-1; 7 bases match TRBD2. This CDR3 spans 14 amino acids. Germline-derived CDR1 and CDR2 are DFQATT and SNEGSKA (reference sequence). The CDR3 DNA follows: TGCAGCGTCGGAAGCGGGGTCTCCTACAATGAGCAGTTCTTC. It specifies CSVGSGVSYNEQFF.

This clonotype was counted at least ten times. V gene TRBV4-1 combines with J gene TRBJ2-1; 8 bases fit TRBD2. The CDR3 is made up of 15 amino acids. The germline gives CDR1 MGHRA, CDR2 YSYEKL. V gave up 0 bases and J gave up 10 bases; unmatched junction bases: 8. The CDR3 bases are TGCGCCAGCAGCCAAGATCCAGCGGGGGCCGTCGAGCAGTTCTTC. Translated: CASSQDPAGAVEQFF.

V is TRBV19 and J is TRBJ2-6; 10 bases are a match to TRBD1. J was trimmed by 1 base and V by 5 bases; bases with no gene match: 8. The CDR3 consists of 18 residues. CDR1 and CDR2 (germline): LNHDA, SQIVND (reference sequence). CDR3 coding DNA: TGTGCCAGTAGTCCCCTGGACAGGGGGGGGTCTGGGGCCAACGTCCTGACTTTC. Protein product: CASSPLDRGGSGANVLTF.

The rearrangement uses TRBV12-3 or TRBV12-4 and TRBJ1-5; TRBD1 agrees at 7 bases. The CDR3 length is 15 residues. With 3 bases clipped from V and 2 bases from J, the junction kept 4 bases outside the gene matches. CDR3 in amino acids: CASSLRGPRNQPQHF. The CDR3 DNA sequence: TGTGCCAGCAGTTTGAGGGGGCCTCGCAATCAGCCCCAGCATTTT.

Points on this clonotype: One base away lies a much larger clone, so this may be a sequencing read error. CDR3 amino acids: CSARDLGTGGDEQYF. CDR3 in DNA: TGCAGTGCTAGAGATTTAGGGACAGGGGGGGACGAGCAGTACTTC. J is TRBJ2-5 and V is TRBV20-1; 11 bases are shared with TRBD1. The better agreement between TRBJ2-7 and the DNA end casts doubt on the J call. Germline-derived CDR1 and CDR2 are DFQATT and SNEGSKA (reference sequence). This CDR3 spans 15 amino acids.

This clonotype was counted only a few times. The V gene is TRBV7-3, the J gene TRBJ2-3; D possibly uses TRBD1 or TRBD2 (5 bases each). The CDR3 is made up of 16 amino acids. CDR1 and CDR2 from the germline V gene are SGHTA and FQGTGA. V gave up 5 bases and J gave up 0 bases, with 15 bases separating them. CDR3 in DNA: TGTGCCAGCAGCCCGATGGGGGTAGGCAGCACAGATACGCAGTATTTT. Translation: CASSPMGVGSTDTQYF.

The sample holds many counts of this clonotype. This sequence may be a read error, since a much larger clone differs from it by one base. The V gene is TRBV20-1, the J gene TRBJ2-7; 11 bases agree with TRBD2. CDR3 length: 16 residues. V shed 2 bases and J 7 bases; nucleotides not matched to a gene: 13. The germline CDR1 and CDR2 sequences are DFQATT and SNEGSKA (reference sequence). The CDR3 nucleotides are TGCAGTGCTAGATCCCCCACACTAGCGGGAGAGGTTGAGCAGTACTTC. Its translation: CSARSPTLAGEVEQYF.

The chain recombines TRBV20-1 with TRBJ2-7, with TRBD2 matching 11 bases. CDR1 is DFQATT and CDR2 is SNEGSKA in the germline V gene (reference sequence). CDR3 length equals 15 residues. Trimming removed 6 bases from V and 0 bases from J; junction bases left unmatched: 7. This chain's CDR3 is CSAEGTSGDSYEQYF. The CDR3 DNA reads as TGCAGTGCCGAAGGGACTAGCGGAGACTCCTACGAGCAGTACTTC.